This entry lists 24 T cell receptor beta chains sequenced from one sample in a study of Graves' ophthalmopathy and Graves' hyperthyroidism. As the template, RNA transcripts were used to amplify TCR beta CDR3 regions. Second-round multiplex PCR followed a first-round RT-PCR using HTBI primers. One entry per CDR3 protein, called by TCRdb with MiXCR from the multiplex PCR reads. The profile shows under 800,000 distinct CDR3 sequences, 22% of them singletons. The source material was peripheral blood. These receptors all come from a woman aged 18-35 years with stable Graves' hyperthyroidism. Some clones in this sample may be carry-over from other donors' samples.

This clonotype occurred a few times. A read error may be the cause here, since a much bigger clone is one base away. J is TRBJ1-1 and V is TRBV12-3 or TRBV12-4; D gene uncertain. CDR3 size: 14 residues. The CDR3 coding sequence is TGTGCCAGCAGTCCGCGCCTCGGGAACACTGAAGCTTGCTTT. Protein product: CASSPRLGNTEACF.

This clonotype came up many times. This rearrangement joins TRBV12-3 or TRBV12-4 to TRBJ2-5; no clear D. V was shortened by 3 bases and J by 4 bases, with 6 bases between the two germline ends. CDR3 size: 12 residues. The CDR3 here is CASSFVAETQYF. The CDR3 DNA reads as TGTGCCAGCAGTTTTGTTGCAGAGACCCAGTACTTC.

The table lists this clonotype with many counts. The chain is built from TRBV20-1 and TRBJ2-4, with TRBD2 identical over 8 bases. This CDR3 has 13 amino acids. Germline values: CDR1 DFQATT, CDR2 SNEGSKA (reference sequence). The DNA of the CDR3 is TGCAGCGCCCCCCCGGATCGGGAGGGCATTCAGTACTTC. This encodes CSAPPDREGIQYF.

This clonotype was observed at least ten times. This rearrangement joins TRBV12-3 or TRBV12-4 to TRBJ1-6; possibly TRBD1 for D (5 bases). The V end lost 2 bases, the J end lost 4 bases, and 15 bases lay between the germline ends. This CDR3 has 17 amino acids. CDR3 DNA sequence: TGTGCCAGCAGTTTATGGGCAGGGTCAGGGTATAATTCACCCCTCCACTTT. This encodes CASSLWAGSGYNSPLHF.

V is TRBV6-1 and J is TRBJ1-1, with D tentatively TRBD1 (6 bases). The CDR3 extends over 13 amino acids. V lost 10 bases to trimming and J lost 1 base, with 13 bases between them. CDR1 and CDR2 (germline): MNHNS, SASEGT. The CDR3 DNA follows: TGTGCCACCACAGGGATGGGGAACACTGAAGCTTTCTTT. Translating it yields CATTGMGNTEAFF.

Ten or more counts support this clonotype. V is TRBV4-2 and J is TRBJ2-5, with TRBD1 identical over 7 bases. The CDR3 consists of 15 residues. CDR1 is LGHNA and CDR2 is YNFKEQ in the germline V gene. Trimming took 0 bases from V and 4 from J; bases not matched to a gene: 5. The CDR3 coding sequence is TGTGCCAGCAGCCAAGACGGTACAGGGGCAGAGACCCAGTACTTC. Translation gives CASSQDGTGAETQYF.

Ten or more counts support this clonotype. The rearrangement uses TRBV5-1 and TRBJ1-6; weak D call: TRBD1 (5 bases). The CDR3 extends over 15 amino acids. Trimming removed 7 bases from V and 7 bases from J, with 18 bases in between. The germline gives CDR1 SGHRS, CDR2 YFSETQ. The CDR3: CASSLVRQPNSPLHF. The DNA of the CDR3 is TGCGCCAGCTCCCTTGTACGACAGCCAAATTCACCCCTCCACTTT.

J is TRBJ2-7 and V is TRBV3-1; unclear D gene. The V gene's germline CDR1 is LGHDT and CDR2 YNNKEL (reference sequence). This CDR3 region has 13 residues. Trimming cost V 1 base and J 3 bases, with 7 bases left between them. CDR3 sequence (DNA): TGTGCCAGCAGCCAAGTACAGAGCTACGAGCAGTACTTC. Amino acid sequence: CASSQVQSYEQYF.

This clonotype was seen ten or more times. This chain joins TRBV28 and TRBJ2-5; no clear D gene. The CDR3 covers 14 residues. The ends were cut back, 3 bases at V and 2 bases at J, with 10 bases in the middle. In germline, CDR1 is MDHEN, CDR2 SYDVKM. CDR3 sequence reads: CASSFWSEQETQYF. CDR3 sequence (DNA): TGTGCCAGCAGTTTTTGGAGCGAACAAGAGACCCAGTACTTC.

Note on this clonotype: A read error may explain this, as a much larger clone is one base away. This chain joins TRBV2 and TRBJ1-5; D uncertain. Germline V lookup: CDR1 SNHLY, CDR2 FYNNEI. The CDR3 runs to 12 residues. The CDR3 here is CAGRRSNRPQHF. The DNA for the CDR3 is TGTGCCGGGCGTCGTAGCAATCGGCCCCAGCATTTT.

This clonotype showed up many times. This chain joins TRBV3-1 and TRBJ1-2; no reliable D call. The CDR3 is 13 residues long. The germline V and J ends were trimmed by 1 base and 7 bases, with 10 bases remaining between them. Germline CDR1 LGHDT, CDR2 YNNKEL (reference sequence). The CDR3, as DNA: TGTGCCAGCAGCCAAGGTCCGGGGTTTGGCTACACCTTC. It codes for CASSQGPGFGYTF.

This clonotype has just one count. The CDR3, as DNA: TGTGCCACCAGTGTCGGAGGGGGCTTGATTACAGATACGCAGTATTTT. It specifies CATSVGGGLITDTQYF. The genes are TRBV24-1 and TRBJ2-3; a weak D match, TRBD1 (7 bases). CDR1 is KGHDR and CDR2 is SFDVKD in the germline V gene. The CDR3 is made up of 16 amino acids. V was clipped by 5 bases and J by 3 bases, with 17 bases between them.

Notes on this clonotype: A single base separates this from a much larger clone, so it may be a read error. The chain is built from TRBV20-1 and TRBJ2-7, with 9 bases matching TRBD2. Germline CDR1 is DFQATT and CDR2 is SNEGSKA (reference sequence). The CDR3 loop spans 13 amino acids. V dropped 2 bases and J dropped 4; count of bases not matched to a gene: 3. The CDR3 DNA reads as TGCAGTGCTAGACCGGGACTAGCTTACGAGCAGTACTTC. Protein: CSARPGLAYEQYF.

This CDR3 reads CASSHLGTSGSETQYF. Here the CDR3 DNA reads TGTGCCAGCAGCCATCTGGGGACTAGCGGGAGCGAGACCCAGTACTTC. The J gene is TRBJ2-5, the V gene TRBV3-1, with 14 nucleotides matching TRBD2. Trimming cost V 3 bases and J 5 bases; bases outside gene matches: 5. Germline assignment: CDR1 LGHDT and CDR2 YNNKEL (reference sequence). CDR3 length: 16 residues.

This clonotype was seen ten or more times. The genes are TRBV19 and TRBJ1-2; TRBD1 aligns across 10 bases. Germline trimming cut 7 bases from V and 4 bases from J; bases unmatched to any gene: 9. The CDR3 covers 15 residues. Germline values: CDR1 LNHDA, CDR2 SQIVND (reference sequence). CDR3 sequence (DNA): TGTGCCAGTACACCGAGCCGGGACAGGGGCTATGGCTACACCTTC. Translation gives CASTPSRDRGYGYTF.

This clonotype was seen repeatedly, ten times or more. The chain employs TRBV11-1 and TRBJ1-2; a possible D gene is TRBD1 (6 bases). V was pared by 5 bases and J by 4 bases, with 14 bases between. Germline loops: CDR1 SGHAT, CDR2 FQDESV (reference sequence). The CDR3 totals 14 residues. CDR3 in DNA: TGTGCCAGCAGCGAGACCCAGGGGACCTATGGCTACACCTTC. It translates to CASSETQGTYGYTF.

The rearrangement joins TRBV7-2 to TRBJ2-7, with D perhaps TRBD2 (6 bases). Germline CDR1 SGHTA, CDR2 FQGNSA. The CDR3 contains 14 residues. V lost 2 bases, J lost 2 bases, and 10 bases lay in between. CDR3: CASSLWEATYEQYF. The CDR3 nucleotides read TGTGCCAGCAGCTTATGGGAGGCTACCTACGAGCAGTACTTC.

The V gene is TRBV6-2 or TRBV6-3, the J gene TRBJ1-5, with a possible D match to TRBD1 (5 bases). The germline gives CDR1 MNHEY, CDR2 SVGEGT. Trimming removed 6 bases from V and 0 bases from J, with 12 bases in between. CDR3 length: 15 amino acids. The CDR3 sequence: CASSYLRGSNQPQHF. Here the CDR3 DNA reads TGTGCCAGCAGCTATCTAAGGGGTAGCAATCAGCCCCAGCATTTT.

The chain uses TRBV10-1 and TRBJ1-1; D is unresolved. This CDR3 spans 14 amino acids. The germline V gene has CDR1 WNHNN and CDR2 SYGVQD (reference sequence). The V and J ends lost 5 bases and 4 bases respectively, with 14 bases between them. DNA for the CDR3: TGCGCCAGCAGTACCGCGGTAACCGGCACTGAAGCTTTCTTT. Protein: CASSTAVTGTEAFF.

This clonotype has a count of ten or more. The chain combines TRBV5-1 with TRBJ2-2, with D possibly being TRBD1 (6 bases). V was pared by 0 bases and J by 7 bases, with 13 bases between. The CDR3 length is 15 residues. CDR1 is SGHRS and CDR2 is YFSETQ in the germline V gene. The CDR3 region has the DNA TGCGCCAGCAGCTTGGTGACAGGATCGGGCGGGGAGCTGTTTTTT. Residues: CASSLVTGSGGELFF.

This clonotype came up many times. This chain joins TRBV6-2 or TRBV6-3 and TRBJ2-7; no clear D gene. Germline V CDR1 and CDR2: MNHEY, SVGEGT. V was trimmed by 2 bases and J by 4 bases, leaving 9 bases between them. This CDR3 is built from 13 residues. CDR3 nucleotides: TGTGCCAGCAGTTACAGGGTAAAATACGAGCAGTACTTC. This gives the protein CASSYRVKYEQYF.

The chain uses TRBV27 and TRBJ1-2, with D unclear. The CDR3 length is 15 residues. The V end lost 2 bases, the J end lost 3 bases, and 13 bases lay between the germline ends. In germline, CDR1 is MNHEY, CDR2 SMNVEV (reference sequence). The CDR3 reads CASSLGVGGHYGYTF. In DNA form, the CDR3 reads TGTGCCAGCAGTTTAGGTGTAGGCGGGCACTATGGCTACACCTTC.

At least ten counts were recorded for this clonotype. CDR3 sequence: CASSLGWTTNQPQHF. DNA of the CDR3: TGTGCCAGCAGTTTGGGGTGGACTACCAATCAGCCCCAGCATTTT. The chain has TRBV28 and TRBJ1-5; D is unclear. CDR1 is MDHEN, CDR2 SYDVKM, per germline. V was clipped by 3 bases and J by 3 bases, with 12 bases between them. This CDR3 contains 15 residues.

The rearrangement joins TRBV7-9 to TRBJ2-5; D gene unclear. Germline V gene sequence: CDR1 SEHNR, CDR2 FQNEAQ (reference sequence). The germline V and J ends were trimmed by 6 bases and 3 bases, with 17 bases remaining between them. The CDR3 is 15 amino acids. The CDR3: CASSLSKQFEETQYF. CDR3 coding DNA: TGTGCCAGCAGTTTATCCAAACAGTTCGAAGAGACCCAGTACTTC.